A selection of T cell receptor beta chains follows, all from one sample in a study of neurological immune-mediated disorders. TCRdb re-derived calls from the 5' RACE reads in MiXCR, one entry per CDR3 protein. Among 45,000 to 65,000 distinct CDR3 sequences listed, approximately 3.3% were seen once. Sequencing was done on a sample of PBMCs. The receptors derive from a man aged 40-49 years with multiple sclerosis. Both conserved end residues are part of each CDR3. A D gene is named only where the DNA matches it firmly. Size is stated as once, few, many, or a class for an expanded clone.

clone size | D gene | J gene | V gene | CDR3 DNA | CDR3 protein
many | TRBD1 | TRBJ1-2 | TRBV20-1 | TGCAGTGCTAGAGGGGAGGACAGGGAATATGGCTACACCTTC | CSARGEDREYGYTF
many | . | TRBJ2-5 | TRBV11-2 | TGTGCCAGCAGCTTAGATGAGGGGACCCAGTACTTC | CASSLDEGTQYF
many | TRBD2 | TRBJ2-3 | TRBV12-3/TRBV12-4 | TGTGCCAGCAGTTACGGACTAGTCACAGATACGCAGTATTTT | CASSYGLVTDTQYF
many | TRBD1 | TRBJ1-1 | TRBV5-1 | TGCGCCAGCAGCTTCGGACAGGAGCCGACGAACACTGAAGCTTTCTTT | CASSFGQEPTNTEAFF
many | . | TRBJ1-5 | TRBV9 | TGTGCCAGCAGCGTAGGCGGCGCCGATAGCAATCAGCCCCAGCATTTT | CASSVGGADSNQPQHF
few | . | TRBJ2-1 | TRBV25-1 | TGTGCCAGCAGAGCTCTCAATGAGCAGTTCTTC | CASRALNEQFF
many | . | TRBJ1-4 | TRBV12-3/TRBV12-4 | TGTGCCAGCAGTCCCAGGGCGGCAAGGGGTACCGAAAAACTGTTTTTT | CASSPRAARGTEKLFF
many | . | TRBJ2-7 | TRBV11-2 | TGTGCCAGCATGAATTGGGAGCGGACCCGGTACAGCGAGCAGTACTTC | CASMNWERTRYSEQYF
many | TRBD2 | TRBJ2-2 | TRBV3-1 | TGTGCCAGCAGCTCTCGGCTAGCGGGGGGGCAAGGGGAGCTGTTTTTT | CASSSRLAGGQGELFF
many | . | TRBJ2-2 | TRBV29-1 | TGCAGCGTCGGCGTGTCGGGCTCGAACACCGGGGAGCTGTTTTTT | CSVGVSGSNTGELFF
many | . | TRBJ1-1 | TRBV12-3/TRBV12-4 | TGTGCCAGCAGTTTAGAAGGGGGGAACACTGAAGCTTTCTTT | CASSLEGGNTEAFF
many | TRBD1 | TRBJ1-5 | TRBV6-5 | TGTGCCAGCAGTCGAACCGGACAGGGAAGAAATCAGCCCCAGAATTTT | CASSRTGQGRNQPQNF
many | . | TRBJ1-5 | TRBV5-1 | TGCGCCAGTAAGATCGGGACCGACGCCGGTCAGCCCCAGCATTTT | CASKIGTDAGQPQHF
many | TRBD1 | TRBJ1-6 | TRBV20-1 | TGCAGTGCGGCAGGGGGCGCAGAGTCACCCCTCCACTTT | CSAAGGAESPLHF
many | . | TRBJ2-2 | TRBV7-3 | TGTGCCAGCAGCTTACAGGGGAGCACCGGGGAGCTGTTTTTT | CASSLQGSTGELFF